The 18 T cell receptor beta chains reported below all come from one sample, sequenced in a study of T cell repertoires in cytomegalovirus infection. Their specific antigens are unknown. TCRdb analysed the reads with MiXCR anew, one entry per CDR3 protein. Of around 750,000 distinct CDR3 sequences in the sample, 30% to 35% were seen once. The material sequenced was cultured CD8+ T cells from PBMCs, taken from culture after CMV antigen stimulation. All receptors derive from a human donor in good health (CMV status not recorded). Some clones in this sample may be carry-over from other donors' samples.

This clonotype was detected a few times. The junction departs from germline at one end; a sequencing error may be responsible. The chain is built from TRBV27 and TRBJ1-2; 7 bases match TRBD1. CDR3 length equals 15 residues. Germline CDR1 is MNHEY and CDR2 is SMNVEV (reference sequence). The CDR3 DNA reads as TGTGCCAGCAGTTTATCGGGGGCGTTCCGAGGGGGACAGCAGTTC. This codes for CASSLSGAFRGGQQF.

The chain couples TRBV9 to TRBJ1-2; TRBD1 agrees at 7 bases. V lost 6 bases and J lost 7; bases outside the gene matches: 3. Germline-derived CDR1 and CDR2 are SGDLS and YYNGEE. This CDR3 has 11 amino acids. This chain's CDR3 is CASKQGFGYTF. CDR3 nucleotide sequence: TGTGCCAGCAAACAGGGGTTTGGCTACACCTTC.

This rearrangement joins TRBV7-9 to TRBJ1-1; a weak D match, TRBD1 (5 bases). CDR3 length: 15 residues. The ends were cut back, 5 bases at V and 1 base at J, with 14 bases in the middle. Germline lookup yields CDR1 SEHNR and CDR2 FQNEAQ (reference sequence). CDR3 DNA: TGTGCCAGCAGCGAGGTCCGGGGCTCGAACACTGAAGCTTTCTTT. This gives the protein CASSEVRGSNTEAFF.

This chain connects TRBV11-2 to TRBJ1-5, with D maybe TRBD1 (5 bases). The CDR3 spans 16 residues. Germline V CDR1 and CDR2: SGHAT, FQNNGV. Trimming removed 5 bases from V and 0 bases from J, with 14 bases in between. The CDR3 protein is CASSPGAAYSNQPQHF. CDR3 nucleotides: TGTGCCAGCAGCCCCGGGGCAGCCTATAGCAATCAGCCCCAGCATTTT.

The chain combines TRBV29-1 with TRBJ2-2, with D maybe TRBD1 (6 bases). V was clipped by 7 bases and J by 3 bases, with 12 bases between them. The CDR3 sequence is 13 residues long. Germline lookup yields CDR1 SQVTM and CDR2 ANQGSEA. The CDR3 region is CSALDSDTGELFF. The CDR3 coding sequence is TGCAGCGCCTTGGACAGTGACACCGGGGAGCTGTTTTTT.

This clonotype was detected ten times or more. The CDR3 bases are TGTGCCAGCACCTATAGGGAGGGGAATGAGCAGTTCTTC. Amino acid sequence: CASTYREGNEQFF. This sequence joins TRBV7-2 and TRBJ2-1; 7 nucleotides align to TRBD2. Per the germline V gene, CDR1 is SGHTA and CDR2 is FQGNSA. V lost 7 bases to trimming and J lost 7 bases; unmatched junction nucleotides: 7. CDR3 length: 13 residues.

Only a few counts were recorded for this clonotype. The CDR3 DNA follows: TGCGCCAGCAGCTGGAGACTAGCGGGGGAAGGCACAGATACGCAGTATTTT. Its protein product is CASSWRLAGEGTDTQYF. V usage is TRBV5-1 and J usage is TRBJ2-3; 12 bases match TRBD2. Germline loops: CDR1 SGHRS, CDR2 YFSETQ. This CDR3 region has 17 residues. The V segment lost 3 bases and the J segment 1 base; nucleotides outside the gene matches: 6.

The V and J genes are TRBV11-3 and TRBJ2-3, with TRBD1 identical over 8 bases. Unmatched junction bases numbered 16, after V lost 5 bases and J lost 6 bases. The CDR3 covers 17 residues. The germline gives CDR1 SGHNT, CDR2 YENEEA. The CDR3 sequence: CASSPWPTGEKRDTQYF. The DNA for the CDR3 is TGTGCCAGCAGCCCCTGGCCGACAGGGGAGAAGAGGGATACGCAGTATTTT.

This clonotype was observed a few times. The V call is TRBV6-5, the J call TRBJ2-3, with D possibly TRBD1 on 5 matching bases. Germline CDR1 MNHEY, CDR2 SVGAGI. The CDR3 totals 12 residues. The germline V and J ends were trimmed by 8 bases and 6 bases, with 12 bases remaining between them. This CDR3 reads CASLGPGDTQYF. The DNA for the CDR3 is TGTGCCAGCCTGGGGCCGGGCGATACGCAGTATTTT.

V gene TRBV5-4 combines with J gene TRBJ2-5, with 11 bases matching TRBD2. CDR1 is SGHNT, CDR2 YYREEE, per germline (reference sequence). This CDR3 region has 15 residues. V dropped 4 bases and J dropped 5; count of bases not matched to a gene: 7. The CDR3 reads CASSTLAGARETQYF. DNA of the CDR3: TGTGCCAGCAGCACACTAGCGGGGGCCCGGGAGACCCAGTACTTC.

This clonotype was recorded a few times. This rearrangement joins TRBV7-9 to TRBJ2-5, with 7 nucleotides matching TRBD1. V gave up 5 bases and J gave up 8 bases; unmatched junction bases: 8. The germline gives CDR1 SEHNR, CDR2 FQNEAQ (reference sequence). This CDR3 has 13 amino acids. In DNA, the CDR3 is TGTGCCAGCAGCCCTCGGACAGGCTCTACCCAGTACTTC. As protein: CASSPRTGSTQYF.

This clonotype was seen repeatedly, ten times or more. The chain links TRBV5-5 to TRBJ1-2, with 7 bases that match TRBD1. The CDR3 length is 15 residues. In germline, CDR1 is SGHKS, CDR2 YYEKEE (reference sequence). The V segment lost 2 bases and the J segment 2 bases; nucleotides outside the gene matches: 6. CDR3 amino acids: CASSFEGAHNYGYTF. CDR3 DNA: TGTGCCAGCAGCTTCGAGGGGGCGCACAACTATGGCTACACCTTC.

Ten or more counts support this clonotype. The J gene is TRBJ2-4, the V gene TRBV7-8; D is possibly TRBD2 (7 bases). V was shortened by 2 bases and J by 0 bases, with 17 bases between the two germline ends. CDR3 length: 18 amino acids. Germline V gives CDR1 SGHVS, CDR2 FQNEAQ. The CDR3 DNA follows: TGTGCCAGCAGCTTAACGAGAGGGGGGGTTGGAGCCAAAAACATTCAGTACTTC. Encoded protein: CASSLTRGGVGAKNIQYF. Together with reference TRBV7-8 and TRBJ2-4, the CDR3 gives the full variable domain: GAGVSQSPRYKVAKRGQDVALRCDPISGHVSLFWYQQALGQGPEFLTYFQNEAQLDKSGLPSDRFFAERPEGSVSTLKIQRTQQEDSAVYLCASSLTRGGVGAKNIQYFGAGTRLSVL.

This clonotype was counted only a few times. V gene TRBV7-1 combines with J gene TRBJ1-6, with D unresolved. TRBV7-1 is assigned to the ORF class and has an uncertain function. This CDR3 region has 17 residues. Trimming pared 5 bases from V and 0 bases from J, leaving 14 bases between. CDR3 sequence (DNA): TGTGCCAGCAGCCCAAGCACTGGGATCTCCTATAATTCACCCCTCCACTTT. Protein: CASSPSTGISYNSPLHF.

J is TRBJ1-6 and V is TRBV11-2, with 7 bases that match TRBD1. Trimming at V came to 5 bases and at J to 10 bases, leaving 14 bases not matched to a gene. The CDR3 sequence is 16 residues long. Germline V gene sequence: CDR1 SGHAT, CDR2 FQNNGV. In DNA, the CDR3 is TGTGCCAGCAGCCCATGGAACCGGGGACAGCAGTCACCCCTCCACTTT. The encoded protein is CASSPWNRGQQSPLHF. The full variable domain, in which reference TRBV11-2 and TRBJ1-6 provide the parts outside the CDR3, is EAGVAQSPRYKIIEKRQSVAFWCNPISGHATLYWYQQILGQGPKLLIQFQNNGVVDDSQLPKDRFSAERLKGVDSTLKIQPAKLEDSAVYLCASSPWNRGQQSPLHFGNGTRLTVT.

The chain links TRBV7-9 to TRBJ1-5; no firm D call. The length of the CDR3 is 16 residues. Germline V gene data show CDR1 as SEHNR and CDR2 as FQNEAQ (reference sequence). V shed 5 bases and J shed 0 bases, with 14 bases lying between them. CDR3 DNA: TGTGCCAGCAGCCAAGGAGCCTCAGGTAGCAATCAGCCCCAGCATTTT. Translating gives CASSQGASGSNQPQHF.

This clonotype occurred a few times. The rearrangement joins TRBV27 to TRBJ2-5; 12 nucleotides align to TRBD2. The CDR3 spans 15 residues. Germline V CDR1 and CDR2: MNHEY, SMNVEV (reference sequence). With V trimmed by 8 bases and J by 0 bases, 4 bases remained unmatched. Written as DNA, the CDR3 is TGTGCCAGCGTTGGACTAGCGGGGAACCAAGAGACCCAGTACTTC. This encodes CASVGLAGNQETQYF.

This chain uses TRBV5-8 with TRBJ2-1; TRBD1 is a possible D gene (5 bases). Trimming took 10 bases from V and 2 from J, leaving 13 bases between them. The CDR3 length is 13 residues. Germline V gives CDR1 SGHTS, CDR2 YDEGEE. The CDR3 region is CAVQGQTYNEQFF. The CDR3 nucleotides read TGTGCCGTCCAGGGTCAGACCTACAATGAGCAGTTCTTC.